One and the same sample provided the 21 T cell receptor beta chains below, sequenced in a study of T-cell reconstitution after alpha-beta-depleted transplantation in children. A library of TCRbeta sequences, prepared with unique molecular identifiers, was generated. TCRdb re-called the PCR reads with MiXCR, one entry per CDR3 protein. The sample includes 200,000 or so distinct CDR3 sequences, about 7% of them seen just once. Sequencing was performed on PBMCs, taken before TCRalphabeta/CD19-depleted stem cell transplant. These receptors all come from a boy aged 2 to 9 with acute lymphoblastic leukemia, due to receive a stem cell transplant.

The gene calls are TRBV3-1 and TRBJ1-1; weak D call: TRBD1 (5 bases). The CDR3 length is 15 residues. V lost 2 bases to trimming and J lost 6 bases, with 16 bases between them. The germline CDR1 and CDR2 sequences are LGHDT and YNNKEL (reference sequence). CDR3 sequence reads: CASSQNPGLGSEAFF. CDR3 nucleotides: TGTGCCAGCAGCCAAAATCCGGGGCTCGGGTCTGAAGCTTTCTTT. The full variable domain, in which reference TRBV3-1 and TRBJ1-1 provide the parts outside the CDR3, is DTAVSQTPKYLVTQMGNDKSIKCEQNLGHDTMYWYKQDSKKFLKIMFSYNNKELIINETVPNRFSPKSPDKAHLNLHINSLELGDSAVYFCASSQNPGLGSEAFFGQGTRLTVV.

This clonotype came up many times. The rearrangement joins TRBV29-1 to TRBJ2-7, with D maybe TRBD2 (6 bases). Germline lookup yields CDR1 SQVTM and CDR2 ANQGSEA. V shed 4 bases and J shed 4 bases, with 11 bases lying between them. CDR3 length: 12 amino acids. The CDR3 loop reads CSVVGSGYEQYF. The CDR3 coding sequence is TGCAGCGTTGTAGGGAGCGGGTACGAGCAGTACTTC.

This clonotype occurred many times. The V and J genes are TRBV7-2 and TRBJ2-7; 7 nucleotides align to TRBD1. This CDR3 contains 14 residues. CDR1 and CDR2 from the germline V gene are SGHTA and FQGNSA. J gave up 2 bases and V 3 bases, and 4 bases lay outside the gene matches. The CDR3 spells CASSFGTGAYEQYF. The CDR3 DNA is TGTGCCAGCAGCTTCGGCACAGGGGCCTACGAGCAGTACTTC. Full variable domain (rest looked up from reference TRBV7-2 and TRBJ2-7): GAGVSQSPSNKVTEKGKDVELRCDPISGHTALYWYRQSLGQGLEFLIYFQGNSAPDKSGLPSDRFSAERTGGSVSTLTIQRTQQEDSAVYLCASSFGTGAYEQYFGPGTRLTVT.

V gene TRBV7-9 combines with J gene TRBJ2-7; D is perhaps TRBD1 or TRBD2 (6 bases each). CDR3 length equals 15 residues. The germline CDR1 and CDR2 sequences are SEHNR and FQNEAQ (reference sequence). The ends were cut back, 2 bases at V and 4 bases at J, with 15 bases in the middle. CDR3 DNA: TGTGCCAGCAGCTTACCGGGGGCGCCTTTTTACGAGCAGTACTTC. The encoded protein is CASSLPGAPFYEQYF.

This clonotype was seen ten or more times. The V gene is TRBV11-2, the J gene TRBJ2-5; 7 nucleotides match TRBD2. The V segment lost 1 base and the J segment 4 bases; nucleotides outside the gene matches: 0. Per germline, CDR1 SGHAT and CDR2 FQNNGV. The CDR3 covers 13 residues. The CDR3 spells CASSLGTRETQYF. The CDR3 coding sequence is TGTGCCAGCAGCTTAGGGACTAGAGAGACCCAGTACTTC. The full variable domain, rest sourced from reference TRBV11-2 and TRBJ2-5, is EAGVAQSPRYKIIEKRQSVAFWCNPISGHATLYWYQQILGQGPKLLIQFQNNGVVDDSQLPKDRFSAERLKGVDSTLKIQPAKLEDSAVYLCASSLGTRETQYFGPGTRLLVL.

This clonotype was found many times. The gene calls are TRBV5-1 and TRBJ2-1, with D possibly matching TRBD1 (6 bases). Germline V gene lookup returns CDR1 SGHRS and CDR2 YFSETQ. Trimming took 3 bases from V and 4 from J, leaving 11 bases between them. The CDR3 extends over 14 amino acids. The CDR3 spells CASSSRDTYNEQFF. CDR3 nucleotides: TGCGCCAGCAGCTCCCGGGACACGTACAATGAGCAGTTCTTC.

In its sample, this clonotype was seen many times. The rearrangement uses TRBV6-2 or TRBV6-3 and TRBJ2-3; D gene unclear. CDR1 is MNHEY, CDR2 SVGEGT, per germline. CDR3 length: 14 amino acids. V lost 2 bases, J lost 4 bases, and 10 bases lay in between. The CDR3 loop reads CASSYGPLADTQYF. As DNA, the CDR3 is TGTGCCAGCAGTTACGGACCTCTGGCAGATACGCAGTATTTT.

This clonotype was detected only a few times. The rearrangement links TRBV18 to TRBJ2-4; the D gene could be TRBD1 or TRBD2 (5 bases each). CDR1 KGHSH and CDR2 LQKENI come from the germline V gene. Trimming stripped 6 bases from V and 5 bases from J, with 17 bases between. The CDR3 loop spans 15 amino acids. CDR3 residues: CASSPGTSIQNIQYF. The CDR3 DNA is TGTGCCAGCTCCCCAGGGACCTCGATCCAAAACATTCAGTACTTC. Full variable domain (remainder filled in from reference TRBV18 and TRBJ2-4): NAGVMQNPRHLVRRRGQEARLRCSPMKGHSHVYWYRQLPEEGLKFMVYLQKENIIDESGMPKERFSAEFPKEGPSILRIQQVVRGDSAAYFCASSPGTSIQNIQYFGAGTRLSVL.

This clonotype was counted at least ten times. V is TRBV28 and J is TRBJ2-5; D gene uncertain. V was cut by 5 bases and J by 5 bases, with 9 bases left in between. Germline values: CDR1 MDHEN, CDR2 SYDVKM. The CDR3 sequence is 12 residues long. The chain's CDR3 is CASSTNSETQYF. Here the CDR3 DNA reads TGTGCCAGCAGTACAAATTCGGAGACCCAGTACTTC.

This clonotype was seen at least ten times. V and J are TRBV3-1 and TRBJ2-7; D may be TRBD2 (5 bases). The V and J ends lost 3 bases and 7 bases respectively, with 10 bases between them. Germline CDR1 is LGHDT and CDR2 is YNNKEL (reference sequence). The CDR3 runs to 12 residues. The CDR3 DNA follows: TGTGCCAGCAGCCAGGAGGAAAGGGAGCAGTACTTC. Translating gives CASSQEEREQYF.

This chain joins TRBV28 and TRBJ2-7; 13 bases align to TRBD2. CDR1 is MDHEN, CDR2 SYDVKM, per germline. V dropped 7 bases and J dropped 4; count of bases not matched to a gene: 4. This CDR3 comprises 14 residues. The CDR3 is CASKRTSGSYEQYF. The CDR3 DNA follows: TGTGCCAGCAAGAGGACTAGCGGGAGTTACGAGCAGTACTTC. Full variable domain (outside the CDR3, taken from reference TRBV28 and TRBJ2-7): DVKVTQSSRYLVKRTGEKVFLECVQDMDHENMFWYRQDPGLGLRLIYFSYDVKMKEKGDIPEGYSVSREKKERFSLILESASTNQTSMYLCASKRTSGSYEQYFGPGTRLTVT.

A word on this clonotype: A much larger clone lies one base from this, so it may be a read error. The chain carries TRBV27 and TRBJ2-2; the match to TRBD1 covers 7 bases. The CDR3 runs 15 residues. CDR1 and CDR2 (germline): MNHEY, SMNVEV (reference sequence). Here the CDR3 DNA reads TGTGCCAGCAGTTTATCGATAGGGGGCCCCGGGGAGCTGGTTTTT. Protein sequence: CASSLSIGGPGELVF.

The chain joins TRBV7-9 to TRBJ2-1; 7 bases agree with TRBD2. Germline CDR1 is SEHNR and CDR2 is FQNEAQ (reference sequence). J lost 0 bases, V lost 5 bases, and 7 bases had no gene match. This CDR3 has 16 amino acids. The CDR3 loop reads CASSPRSGDSYNEQFF. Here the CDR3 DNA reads TGTGCCAGCAGCCCTCGGAGCGGGGACTCCTACAATGAGCAGTTCTTC.

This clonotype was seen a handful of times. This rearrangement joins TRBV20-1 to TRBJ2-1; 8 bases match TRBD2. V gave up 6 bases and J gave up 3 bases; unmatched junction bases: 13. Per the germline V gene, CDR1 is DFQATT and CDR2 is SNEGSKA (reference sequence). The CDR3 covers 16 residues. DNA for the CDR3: TGCAGTGCCCCGGGGAAAGGACTAGCCGTCTACAATGAGCAGTTCTTC. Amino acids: CSAPGKGLAVYNEQFF.

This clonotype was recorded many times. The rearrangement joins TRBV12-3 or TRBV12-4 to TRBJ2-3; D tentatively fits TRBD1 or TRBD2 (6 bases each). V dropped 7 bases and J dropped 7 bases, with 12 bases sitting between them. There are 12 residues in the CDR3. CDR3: CASKGGGNTQYF. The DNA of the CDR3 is TGTGCCAGCAAGGGGGGCGGAAATACGCAGTATTTT.

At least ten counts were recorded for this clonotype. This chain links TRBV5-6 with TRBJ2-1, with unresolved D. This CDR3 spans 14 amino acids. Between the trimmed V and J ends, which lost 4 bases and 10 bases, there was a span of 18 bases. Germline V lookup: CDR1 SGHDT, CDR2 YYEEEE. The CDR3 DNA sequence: TGTGCCAGCAGCGGCCCCAGCTCTTCTTGGGAGCAGTTCTTC. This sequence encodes CASSGPSSSWEQFF.

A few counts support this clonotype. The CDR3 here is CASSLGSSGNSYEQYF. For the CDR3, the DNA is TGCGCCAGCAGCTTGGGATCTAGCGGGAACTCCTACGAGCAGTACTTC. This chain uses TRBV5-1 with TRBJ2-7, with TRBD2 matching 9 bases. The CDR3 has 16 residues. CDR1 and CDR2 from the germline V gene are SGHRS and YFSETQ. V was clipped by 0 bases and J by 0 bases; unmatched bases: 4. The entire variable domain, with the rest obtained from reference TRBV5-1 and TRBJ2-7, is as follows: KAGVTQTPRYLIKTRGQQVTLSCSPISGHRSVSWYQQTPGQGLQFLFEYFSETQRNKGNFPGRFSGRQFSNSRSEMNVSTLELGDSALYLCASSLGSSGNSYEQYFGPGTRLTVT.

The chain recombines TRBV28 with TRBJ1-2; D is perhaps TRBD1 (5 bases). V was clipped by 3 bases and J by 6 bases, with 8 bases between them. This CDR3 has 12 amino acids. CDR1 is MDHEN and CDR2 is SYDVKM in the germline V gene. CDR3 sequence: CASSFKGDGYTF. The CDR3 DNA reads TGTGCCAGCAGTTTTAAAGGGGATGGCTACACCTTC.

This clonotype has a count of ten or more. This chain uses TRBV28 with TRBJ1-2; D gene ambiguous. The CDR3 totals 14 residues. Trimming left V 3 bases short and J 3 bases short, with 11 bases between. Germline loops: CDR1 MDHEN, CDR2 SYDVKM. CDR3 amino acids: CASSFQIRDYGYTF. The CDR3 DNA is TGTGCCAGCAGTTTTCAAATCCGGGACTATGGCTACACCTTC.

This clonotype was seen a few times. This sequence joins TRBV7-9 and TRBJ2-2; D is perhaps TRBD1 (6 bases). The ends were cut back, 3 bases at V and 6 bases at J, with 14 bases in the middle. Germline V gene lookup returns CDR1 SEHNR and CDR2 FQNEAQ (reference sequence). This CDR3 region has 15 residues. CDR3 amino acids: CASSFANRVSGELFF. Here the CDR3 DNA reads TGTGCCAGCAGCTTCGCGAACAGGGTTTCCGGGGAGCTGTTTTTT.

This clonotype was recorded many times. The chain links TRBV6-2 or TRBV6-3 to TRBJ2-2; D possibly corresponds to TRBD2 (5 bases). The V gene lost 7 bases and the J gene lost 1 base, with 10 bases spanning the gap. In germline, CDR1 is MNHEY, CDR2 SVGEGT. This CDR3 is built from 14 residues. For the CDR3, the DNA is TGTGCCAGCAAAACCCGGGGGAACACCGGGGAGCTGTTTTTT. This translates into CASKTRGNTGELFF.